This TCR beta chain was captured by sequencing in a study of T cell clonality in common variable immunodeficiency. Study outcomes and limitations: In common variable immunodeficiency, TCR beta chains reportedly carried fewer deletions and N-nucleotide insertions.

The table lists this clone with many counts. Its antigen is unknown. Read coverage stops 3 residues before the CDR3 terminus; the germline J gene supplies the remainder. This table comes from immunoSEQ multiplex PCR, and its TCRdb copy is limited to in-frame clones, with some not included. The sample presents around 19,000 clones, none singletons. Germline V gives CDR1 MNHEY, CDR2 SVGEGT. The CDR3 totals 17 residues. J was trimmed by 4 bases and V by 2 bases; bases with no gene match: 12. Most patients and controls had Caucasian heritage. V is TRBV6-2 or TRBV6-3 and J is TRBJ1-1; 8 bases map to TRBD1. Specimen: peripheral blood mononuclear cells. This receptor was obtained from a human donor with common variable immunodeficiency. CDR3 DNA, as far as it was read: TGTGCCAGCAGTTACGGACAGGGTTCCGGGATGCGCACTGAA. It yields the protein CASSYGQGSGMRTE. The full-length CDR3 reads as CASSYGQGSGMRTEAFF.